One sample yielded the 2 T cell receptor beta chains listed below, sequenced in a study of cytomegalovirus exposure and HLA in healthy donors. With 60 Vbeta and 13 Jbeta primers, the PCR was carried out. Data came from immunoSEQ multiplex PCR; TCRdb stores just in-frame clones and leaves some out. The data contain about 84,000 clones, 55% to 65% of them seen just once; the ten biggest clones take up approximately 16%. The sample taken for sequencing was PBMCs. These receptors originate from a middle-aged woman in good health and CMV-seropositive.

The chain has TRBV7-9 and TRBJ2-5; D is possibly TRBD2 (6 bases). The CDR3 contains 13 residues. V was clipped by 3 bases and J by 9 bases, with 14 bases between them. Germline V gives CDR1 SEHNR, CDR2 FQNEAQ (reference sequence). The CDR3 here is CASSLGGEMPQYF. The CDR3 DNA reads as TGTGCCAGCAGCTTGGGGGGAGAAATGCCCCAGTACTTC.

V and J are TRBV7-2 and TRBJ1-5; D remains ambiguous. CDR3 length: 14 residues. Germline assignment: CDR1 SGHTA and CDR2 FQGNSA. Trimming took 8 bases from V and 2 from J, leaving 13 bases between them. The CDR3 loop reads CASGRPEGNQPQHF. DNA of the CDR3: TGTGCCAGCGGCCGCCCCGAGGGCAATCAGCCCCAGCATTTT.